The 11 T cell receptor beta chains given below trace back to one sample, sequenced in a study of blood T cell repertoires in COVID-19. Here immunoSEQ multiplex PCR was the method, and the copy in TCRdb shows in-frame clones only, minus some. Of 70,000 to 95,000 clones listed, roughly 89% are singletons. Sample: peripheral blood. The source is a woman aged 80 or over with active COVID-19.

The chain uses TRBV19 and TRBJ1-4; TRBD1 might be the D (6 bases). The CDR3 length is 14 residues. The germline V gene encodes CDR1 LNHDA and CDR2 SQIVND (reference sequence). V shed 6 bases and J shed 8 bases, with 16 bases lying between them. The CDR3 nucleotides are TGTGCCAGTAGGAAGGGACAATCCAGCGAAAAACTGTTTTTT. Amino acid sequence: CASRKGQSSEKLFF.

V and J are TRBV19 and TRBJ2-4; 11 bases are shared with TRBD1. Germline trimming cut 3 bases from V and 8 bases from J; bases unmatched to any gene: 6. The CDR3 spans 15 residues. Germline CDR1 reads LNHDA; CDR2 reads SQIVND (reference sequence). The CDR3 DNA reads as TGTGCCAGTAGTATTGTTGGGGGACAGGGGGACATTCAGTACTTC. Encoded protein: CASSIVGGQGDIQYF.

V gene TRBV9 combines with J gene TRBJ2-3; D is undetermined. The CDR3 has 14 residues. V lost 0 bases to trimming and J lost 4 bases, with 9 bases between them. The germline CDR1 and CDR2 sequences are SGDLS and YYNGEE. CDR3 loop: CASSVGGTADTQYF. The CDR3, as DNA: TGTGCCAGCAGCGTAGGCGGCACGGCAGATACGCAGTATTTT.

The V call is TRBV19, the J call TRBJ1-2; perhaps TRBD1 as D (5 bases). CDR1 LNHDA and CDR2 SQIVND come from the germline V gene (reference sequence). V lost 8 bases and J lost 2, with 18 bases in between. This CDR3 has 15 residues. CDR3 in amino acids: CASPPGVWGNYGYTF. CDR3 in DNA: TGTGCCAGTCCCCCTGGTGTGTGGGGCAACTATGGCTACACCTTC. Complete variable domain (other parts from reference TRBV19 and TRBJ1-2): DGGITQSPKYLFRKEGQNVTLSCEQNLNHDAMYWYRQDPGQGLRLIYYSQIVNDFQKGDIAEGYSVSREKKESFPLTVTSAQKNPTAFYLCASPPGVWGNYGYTFGSGTRLTVV.

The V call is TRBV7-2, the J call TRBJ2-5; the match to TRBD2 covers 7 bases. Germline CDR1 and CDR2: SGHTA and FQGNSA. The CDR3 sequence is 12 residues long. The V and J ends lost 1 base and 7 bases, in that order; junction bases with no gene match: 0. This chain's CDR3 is CASSLERGTQYF. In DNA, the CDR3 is TGTGCCAGCAGCTTAGAGCGGGGGACCCAGTACTTC.

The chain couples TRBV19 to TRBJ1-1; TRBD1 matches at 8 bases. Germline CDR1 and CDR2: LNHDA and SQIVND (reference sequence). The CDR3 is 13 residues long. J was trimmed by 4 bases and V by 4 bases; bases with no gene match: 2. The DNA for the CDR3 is TGTGCCAGTAGTACAGGGGGCTTCACTGAAGCTTTCTTT. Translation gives CASSTGGFTEAFF.

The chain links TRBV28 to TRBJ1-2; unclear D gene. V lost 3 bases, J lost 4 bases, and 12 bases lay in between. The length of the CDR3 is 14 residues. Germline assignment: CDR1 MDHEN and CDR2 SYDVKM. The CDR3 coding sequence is TGTGCCAGCAGTTTTGGTATTTCTATCTATGGCTACACCTTC. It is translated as CASSFGISIYGYTF.

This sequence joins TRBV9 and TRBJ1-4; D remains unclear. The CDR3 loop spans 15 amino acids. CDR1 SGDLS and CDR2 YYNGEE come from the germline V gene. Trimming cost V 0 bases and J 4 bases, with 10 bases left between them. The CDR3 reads CASSVGVGGNEKLFF. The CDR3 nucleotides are TGTGCCAGCAGCGTAGGTGTCGGAGGTAATGAAAAACTGTTTTTT. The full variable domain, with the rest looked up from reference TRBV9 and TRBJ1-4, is DSGVTQTPKHLITATGQRVTLRCSPRSGDLSVYWYQQSLDQGLQFLIQYYNGEERAKGNILERFSAQQFPDLHSELNLSSLELGDSALYFCASSVGVGGNEKLFFGSGTQLSVL.

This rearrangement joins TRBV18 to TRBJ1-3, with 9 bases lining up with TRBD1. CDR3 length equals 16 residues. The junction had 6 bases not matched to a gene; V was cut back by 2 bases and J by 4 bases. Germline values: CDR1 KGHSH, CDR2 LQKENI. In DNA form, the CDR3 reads TGTGCCAGCTCACCAACGGCCGGGACAGGGGGAAACACCATATATTTT. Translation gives CASSPTAGTGGNTIYF.

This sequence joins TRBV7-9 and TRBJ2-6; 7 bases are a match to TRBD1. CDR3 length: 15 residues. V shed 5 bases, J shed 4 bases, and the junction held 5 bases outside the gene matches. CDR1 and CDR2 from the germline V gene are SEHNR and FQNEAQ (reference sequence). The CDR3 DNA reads TGTGCCAGCAGCCCAGGGGGTTCCGGGGCCAACGTCCTGACTTTC. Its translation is CASSPGGSGANVLTF.

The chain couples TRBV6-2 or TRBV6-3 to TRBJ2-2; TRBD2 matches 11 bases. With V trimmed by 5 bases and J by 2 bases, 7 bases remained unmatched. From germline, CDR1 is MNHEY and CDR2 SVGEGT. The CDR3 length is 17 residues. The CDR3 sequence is CASSAPGLAENTGELFF. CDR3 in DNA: TGTGCCAGCAGTGCACCGGGACTAGCGGAAAACACCGGGGAGCTGTTTTTT.